This TCR beta chain was sequenced in a study of STAT5B mutations in CD4+ large granular lymphocyte leukemia. Study details: Among healthy controls, a particular HLA allele went with more CDR3 'QG' motifs.

Concerning this clone: The same CDR3 also results from other DNA sequences found in this sample.

Germline assignment: CDR1 MNHNY and CDR2 SVGAGI (reference sequence). The CDR3 runs 12 residues. V was shortened by 2 bases and J by 4 bases, with 6 bases between the two germline ends. The repertoire was sequenced with immunoSEQ multiplex PCR; TCRdb's copy has only in-frame clones and lacks some. The data contain about 30,000 clones, around 76% of them singletons. The clonotype was recovered from a human donor in good health. The chain has TRBV6-6 and TRBJ2-7; D uncertain. Sequenced: CD4+ T cells from blood buffy coats. The CDR3 loop reads CASSYQGYEQYF. CDR3 nucleotide sequence: TGTGCCAGCAGTTACCAAGGTTACGAGCAGTACTTC.